This T cell receptor beta chain was observed in a study of response to subunit inactivated influenza vaccine. Each CDR3 protein gets one entry after TCRdb re-called the RT-PCR reads with MiXCR. The sample includes around 850,000 distinct CDR3 sequences, 15% to 20% of them seen just once. The CDR3 has 16 residues. V dropped 6 bases and J dropped 5; count of bases not matched to a gene: 5. General study findings and limits: T cells newly recruited by each seasonal influenza vaccination are few, the authors suggested.

A word on this clonotype: Its target is unknown.

The specimen was PBMCs from blood, collected 5 days after vaccination. The chain has TRBV12-3 or TRBV12-4 and TRBJ2-2; TRBD2 matches at 14 bases. The TCR originated in a man between 50 and 59 years old who received an inactivated influenza vaccine. CDR3 bases: TGTGCCAGCAGAGGGGGACTAGCGGGAGAAACCGGGGAGCTGTTTTTT. It translates to CASRGGLAGETGELFF.